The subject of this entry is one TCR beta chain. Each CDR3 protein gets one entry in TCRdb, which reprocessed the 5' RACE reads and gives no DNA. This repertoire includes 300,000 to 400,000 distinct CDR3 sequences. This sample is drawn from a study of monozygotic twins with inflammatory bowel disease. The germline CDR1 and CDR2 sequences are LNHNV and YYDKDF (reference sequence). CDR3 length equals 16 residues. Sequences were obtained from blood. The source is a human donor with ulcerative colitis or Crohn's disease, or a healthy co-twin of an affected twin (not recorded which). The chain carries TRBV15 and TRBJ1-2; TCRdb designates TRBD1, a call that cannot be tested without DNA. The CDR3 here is CATSSPQRGANYGYTF.